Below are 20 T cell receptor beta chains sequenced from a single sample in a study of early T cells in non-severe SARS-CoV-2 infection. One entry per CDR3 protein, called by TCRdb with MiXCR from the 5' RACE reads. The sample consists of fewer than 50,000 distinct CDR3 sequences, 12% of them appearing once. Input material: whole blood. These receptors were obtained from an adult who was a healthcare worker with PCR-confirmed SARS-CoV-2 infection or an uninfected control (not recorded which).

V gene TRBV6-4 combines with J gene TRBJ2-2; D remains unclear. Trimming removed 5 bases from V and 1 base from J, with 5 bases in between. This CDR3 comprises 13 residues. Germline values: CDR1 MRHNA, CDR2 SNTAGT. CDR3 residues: CASSSQNTGELFF. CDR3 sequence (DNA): TGTGCCAGCAGTTCCCAGAACACCGGGGAGCTGTTTTTT.

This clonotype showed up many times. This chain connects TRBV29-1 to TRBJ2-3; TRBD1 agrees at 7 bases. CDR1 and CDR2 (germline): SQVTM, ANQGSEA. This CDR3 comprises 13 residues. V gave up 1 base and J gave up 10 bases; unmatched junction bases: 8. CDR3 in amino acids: CSVEGTGAEAQYF. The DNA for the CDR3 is TGCAGCGTTGAAGGGACAGGAGCAGAGGCGCAGTATTTT.

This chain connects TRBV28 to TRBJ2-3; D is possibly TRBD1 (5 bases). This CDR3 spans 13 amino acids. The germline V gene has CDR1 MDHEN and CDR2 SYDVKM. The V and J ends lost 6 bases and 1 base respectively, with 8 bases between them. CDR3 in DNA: TGTGCCAGCAGGCAACAGGGCACAGATACGCAGTATTTT. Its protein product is CASRQQGTDTQYF.

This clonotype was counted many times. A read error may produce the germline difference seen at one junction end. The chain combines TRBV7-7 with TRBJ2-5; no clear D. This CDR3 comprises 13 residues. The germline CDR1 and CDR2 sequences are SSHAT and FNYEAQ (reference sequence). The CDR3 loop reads CASSLSGRETQYF. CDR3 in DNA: TGTGCTAGCAGCTTAAGTGGGCGTGAGACCCAGTACTTC.

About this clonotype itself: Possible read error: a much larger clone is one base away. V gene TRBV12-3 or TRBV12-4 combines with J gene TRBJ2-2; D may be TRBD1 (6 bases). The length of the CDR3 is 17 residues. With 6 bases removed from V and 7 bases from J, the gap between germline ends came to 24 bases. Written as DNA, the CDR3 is TGTGCCAGCAGCCTGACTCCAGAAGGGGACAATGGCGGGGAGCTGTTTTTT. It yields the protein CASSLTPEGDNGGELFF.

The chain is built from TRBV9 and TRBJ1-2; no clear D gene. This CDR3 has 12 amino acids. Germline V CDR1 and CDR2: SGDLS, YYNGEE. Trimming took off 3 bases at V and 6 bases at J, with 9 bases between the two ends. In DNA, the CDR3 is TGTGCCAGCAGCGAACCAGTAAATGGCTACACCTTC. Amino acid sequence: CASSEPVNGYTF.

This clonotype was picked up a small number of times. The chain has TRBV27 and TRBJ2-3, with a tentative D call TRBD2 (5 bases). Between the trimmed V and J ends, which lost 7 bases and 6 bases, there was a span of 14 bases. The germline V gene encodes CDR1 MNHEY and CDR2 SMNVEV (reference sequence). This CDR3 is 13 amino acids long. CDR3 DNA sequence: TGTGCCAGCACGAGGGCCCCTTGGGATACGCAGTATTTT. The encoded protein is CASTRAPWDTQYF.

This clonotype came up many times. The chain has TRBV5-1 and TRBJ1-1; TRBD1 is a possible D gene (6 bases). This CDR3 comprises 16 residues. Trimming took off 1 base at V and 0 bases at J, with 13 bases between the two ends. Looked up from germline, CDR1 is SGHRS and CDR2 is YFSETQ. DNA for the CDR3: TGCGCCAGCAGCTTGCTTCAGGGGCAGTTGAACACTGAAGCTTTCTTT. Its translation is CASSLLQGQLNTEAFF.

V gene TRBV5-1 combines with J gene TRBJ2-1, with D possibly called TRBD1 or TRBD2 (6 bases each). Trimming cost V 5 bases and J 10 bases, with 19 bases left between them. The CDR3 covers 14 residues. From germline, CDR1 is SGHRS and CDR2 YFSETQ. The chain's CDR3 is CASRLYGGPREQFF. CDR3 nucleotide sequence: TGCGCCAGCAGGTTGTATGGGGGGCCCAGGGAGCAGTTCTTC.

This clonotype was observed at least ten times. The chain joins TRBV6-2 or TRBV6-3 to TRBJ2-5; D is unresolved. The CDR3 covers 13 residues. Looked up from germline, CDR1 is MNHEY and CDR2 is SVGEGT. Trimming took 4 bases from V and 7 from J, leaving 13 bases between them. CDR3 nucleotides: TGTGCCAGCAGTTCTTACGGTTTAGGGACCCAGTACTTC. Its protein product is CASSSYGLGTQYF.

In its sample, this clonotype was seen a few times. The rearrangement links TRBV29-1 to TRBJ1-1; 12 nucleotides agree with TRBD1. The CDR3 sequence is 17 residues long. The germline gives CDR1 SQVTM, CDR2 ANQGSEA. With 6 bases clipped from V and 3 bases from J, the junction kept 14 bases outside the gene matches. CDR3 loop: CSVLPPGQGARDTEAFF. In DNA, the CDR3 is TGCAGCGTCCTACCCCCGGGACAGGGGGCTAGGGACACTGAAGCTTTCTTT.

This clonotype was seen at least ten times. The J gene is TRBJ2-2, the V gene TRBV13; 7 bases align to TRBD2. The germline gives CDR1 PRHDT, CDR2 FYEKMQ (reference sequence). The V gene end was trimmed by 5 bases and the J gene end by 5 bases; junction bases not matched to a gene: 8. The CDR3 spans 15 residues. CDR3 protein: CASSPGLEGTGELFF. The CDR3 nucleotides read TGTGCCAGCAGCCCAGGACTAGAGGGTACCGGGGAGCTGTTTTTT.

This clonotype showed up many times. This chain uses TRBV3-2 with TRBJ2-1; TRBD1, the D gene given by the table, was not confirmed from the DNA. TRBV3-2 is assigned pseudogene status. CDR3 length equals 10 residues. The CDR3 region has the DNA TGTGCCAGCGCCCCCCATGAGCAGTTCTTC. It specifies CASAPHEQFF.

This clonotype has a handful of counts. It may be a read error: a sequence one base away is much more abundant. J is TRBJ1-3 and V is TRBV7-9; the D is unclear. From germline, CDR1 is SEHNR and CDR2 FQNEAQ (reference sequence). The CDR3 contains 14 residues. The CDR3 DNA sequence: TGTGCCAGCAACTTAGCTGGCCTCGGTGACACCATATATTTT. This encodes CASNLAGLGDTIYF.

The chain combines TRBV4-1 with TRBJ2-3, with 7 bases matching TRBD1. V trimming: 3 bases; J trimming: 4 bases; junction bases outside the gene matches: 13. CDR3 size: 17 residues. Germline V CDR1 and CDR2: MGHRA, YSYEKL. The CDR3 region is CASSHRQGVRNPDTQYF. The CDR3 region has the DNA TGCGCCAGCAGCCACCGACAGGGCGTAAGGAATCCAGATACGCAGTATTTT.

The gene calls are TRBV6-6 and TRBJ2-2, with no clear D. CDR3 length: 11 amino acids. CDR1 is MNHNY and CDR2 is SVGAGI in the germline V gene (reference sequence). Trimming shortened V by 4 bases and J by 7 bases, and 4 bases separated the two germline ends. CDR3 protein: CASSLHGELFF. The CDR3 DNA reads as TGTGCCAGCAGTTTGCACGGGGAGCTGTTTTTT.

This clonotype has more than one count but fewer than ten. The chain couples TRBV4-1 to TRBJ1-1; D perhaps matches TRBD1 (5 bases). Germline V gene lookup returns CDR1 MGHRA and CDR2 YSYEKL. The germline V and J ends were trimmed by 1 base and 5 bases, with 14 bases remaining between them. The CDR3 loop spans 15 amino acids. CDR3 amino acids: CASSQAARGGTEAFF. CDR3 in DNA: TGCGCCAGCAGCCAAGCAGCGAGGGGAGGGACTGAAGCTTTCTTT.

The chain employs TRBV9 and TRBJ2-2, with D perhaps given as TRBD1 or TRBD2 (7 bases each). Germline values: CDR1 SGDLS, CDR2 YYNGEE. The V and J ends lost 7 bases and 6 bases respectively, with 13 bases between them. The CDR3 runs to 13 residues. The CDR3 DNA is TGTGCCAGCGGGAGGGGGCCTCCCGGGGAGCTGTTTTTT. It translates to CASGRGPPGELFF. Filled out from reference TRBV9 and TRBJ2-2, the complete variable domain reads DSGVTQTPKHLITATGQRVTLRCSPRSGDLSVYWYQQSLDQGLQFLIQYYNGEERAKGNILERFSAQQFPDLHSELNLSSLELGDSALYFCASGRGPPGELFFGEGSRLTVL.

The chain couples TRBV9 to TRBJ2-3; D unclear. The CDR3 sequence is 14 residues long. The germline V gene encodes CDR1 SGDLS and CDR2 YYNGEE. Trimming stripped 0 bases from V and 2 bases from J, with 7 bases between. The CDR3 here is CASSVGSDTDTQYF. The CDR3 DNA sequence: TGTGCCAGCAGCGTAGGGAGCGACACAGATACGCAGTATTTT.

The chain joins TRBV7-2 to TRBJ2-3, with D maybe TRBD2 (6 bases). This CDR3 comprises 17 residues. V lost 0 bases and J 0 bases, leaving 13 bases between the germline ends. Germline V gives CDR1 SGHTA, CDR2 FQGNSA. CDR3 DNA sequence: TGTGCCAGCAGCTTAGCCCGGGGGAGCCTTAGCACAGATACGCAGTATTTT. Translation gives CASSLARGSLSTDTQYF.